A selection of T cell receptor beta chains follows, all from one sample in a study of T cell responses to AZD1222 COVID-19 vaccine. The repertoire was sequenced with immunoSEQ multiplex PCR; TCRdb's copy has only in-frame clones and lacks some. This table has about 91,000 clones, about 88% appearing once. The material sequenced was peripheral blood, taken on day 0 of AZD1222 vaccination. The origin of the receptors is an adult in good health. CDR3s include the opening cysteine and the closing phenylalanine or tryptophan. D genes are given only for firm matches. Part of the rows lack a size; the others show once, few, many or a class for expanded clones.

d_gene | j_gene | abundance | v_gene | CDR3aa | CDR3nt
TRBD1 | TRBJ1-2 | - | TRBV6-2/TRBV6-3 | CASSRDSNYGYTF | TGTGCCAGCAGCCGGGACAGTAACTATGGCTACACCTTC
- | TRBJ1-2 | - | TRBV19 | CASSIGQNDGYTF | TGTGCCAGTAGTATCGGCCAAAACGATGGCTACACCTTC
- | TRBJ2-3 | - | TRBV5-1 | CASSLEGYADTQYF | TGCGCCAGCAGCTTGGAAGGGTACGCAGATACGCAGTATTTT
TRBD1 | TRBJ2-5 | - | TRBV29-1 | CSVWTGIRETQYF | TGCAGCGTTTGGACAGGGATCAGAGAGACCCAGTACTTC
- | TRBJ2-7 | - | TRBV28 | CASSRFEQYF | TGTGCCAGCAGCCGATTCGAGCAGTACTTC
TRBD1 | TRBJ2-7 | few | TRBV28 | CASSLPGLSGGQYF | TGTGCCAGCAGTCTCCCCGGATTGTCAGGGGGGCAGTACTTC
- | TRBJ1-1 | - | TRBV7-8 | CASTATGNTEAFF | TGTGCCAGCACCGCTACGGGGAACACTGAAGCTTTCTTT
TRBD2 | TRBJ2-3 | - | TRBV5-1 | CASSPVLAGSTDTQYF | TGCGCCAGCAGCCCGGTACTAGCGGGGAGCACAGATACGCAGTATTTT
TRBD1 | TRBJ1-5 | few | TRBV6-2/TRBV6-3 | CASSFLPSQGASNQPQHF | TGTGCCAGCAGTTTCTTACCCAGCCAGGGGGCGAGCAATCAGCCCCAGCATTTT
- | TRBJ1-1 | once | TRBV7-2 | CASSFGQTAAFF | TGTGCCAGCAGCTTCGGACAGACTGCAGCTTTCTTT
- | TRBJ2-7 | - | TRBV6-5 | CASRVGYPYEQYF | TGTGCCAGCAGGGTTGGCTATCCTTACGAGCAGTACTTC
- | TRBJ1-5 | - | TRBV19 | CASSIRGGDQPQHF | TGTGCCAGTAGTATACGGGGAGGGGATCAGCCCCAGCATTTT
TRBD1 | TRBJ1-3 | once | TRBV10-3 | CAIYGTGRSGNTIYF | TGTGCCATCTACGGGACAGGGCGCTCTGGAAACACCATATATTTT
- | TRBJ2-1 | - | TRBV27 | CASSLGDSYNEQFF | TGTGCCAGCAGCTTAGGAGACAGCTACAATGAGCAGTTCTTC
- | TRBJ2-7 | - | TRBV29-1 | CSVTHSFAAYEQYF | TGCAGCGTAACCCACAGCTTCGCGGCCTACGAGCAGTACTTC
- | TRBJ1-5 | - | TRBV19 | CASHPRAGTVNQPQHF | TGTGCCAGTCACCCAAGGGCCGGGACGGTCAATCAGCCCCAGCATTTT